The clone carrying this T cell receptor beta chain qualifies as medium-sized. Its cognate antigen is unknown. This entry comes from a study of T-cell reconstitution after alpha-beta-depleted transplantation in children. Germline loops: CDR1 LNHNV, CDR2 YYDKDF (reference sequence). This CDR3 is 15 amino acids long. Trimming took off 0 bases at V and 1 base at J, with 9 bases between the two ends. Overall study results and limits: The high TCRbeta diversity at day 60 in some patients came from surviving recipient T cells and thymic progenitors. Newly produced T cells mostly provided counts and TCRbeta diversity after one year, as hyperexpanded clones declined.

Unique molecular identifiers were built into the TCRbeta library. One entry per CDR3 protein results from TCRdb running MiXCR on the PCR reads. The top ten hold 53% of the sample, which has under 9,500 distinct CDR3 sequences, more than 11% seen once. The source was PBMCs, mostly from graft donor cells, collected 60 days after TCRalphabeta/CD19-depleted stem cell transplant. The clonotype comes from a male patient between 10 and 17 years old who had a stem cell transplant for acute lymphoblastic leukemia, so the T cells may come from the graft donor. The chain recombines TRBV15 with TRBJ2-5, with D perhaps matching TRBD1 or TRBD2 (5 bases each). The chain's CDR3 is CATSRDRGAQETQYF. The CDR3 DNA is TGTGCCACCAGCAGAGATAGAGGGGCCCAAGAGACCCAGTACTTC.